The T cell receptor beta chain under discussion was sequenced for a study of blood T cell repertoires in COVID-19. Overall study: Acute-phase and convalescent COVID-19 samples originated in the United States, Italy and Spain.

J was trimmed by 9 bases and V by 0 bases; bases with no gene match: 9. This CDR3 comprises 16 residues. CDR1 is MNHEY and CDR2 is SVGEGT in the germline V gene. Some clones are missing from TCRdb's copy, which holds only in-frame ones; the method was immunoSEQ multiplex PCR. The sample has 120,000 to 150,000 clones, around 80% seen once. The chain recombines TRBV6-2 or TRBV6-3 with TRBJ1-5; 9 nucleotides match TRBD1. The source of this sequence is a human donor in a cohort sampled during active COVID-19. Material for sequencing was peripheral blood. CDR3 DNA sequence: TGTGCCAGCAGTTACTCGGGACAGGGAGGGGACGTGCCCCAGCATTTT. Protein sequence: CASSYSGQGGDVPQHF.